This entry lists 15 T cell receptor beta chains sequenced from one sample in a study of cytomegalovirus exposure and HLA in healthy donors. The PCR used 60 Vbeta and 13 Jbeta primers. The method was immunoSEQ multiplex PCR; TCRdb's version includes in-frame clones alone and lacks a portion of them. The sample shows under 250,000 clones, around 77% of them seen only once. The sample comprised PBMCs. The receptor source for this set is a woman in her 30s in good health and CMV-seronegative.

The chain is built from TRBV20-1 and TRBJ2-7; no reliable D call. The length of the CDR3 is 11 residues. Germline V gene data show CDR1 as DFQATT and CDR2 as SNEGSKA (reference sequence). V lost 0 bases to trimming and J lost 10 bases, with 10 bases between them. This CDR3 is CSARDGAAQYF. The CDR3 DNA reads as TGCAGTGCTAGAGATGGAGCAGCTCAGTACTTC.

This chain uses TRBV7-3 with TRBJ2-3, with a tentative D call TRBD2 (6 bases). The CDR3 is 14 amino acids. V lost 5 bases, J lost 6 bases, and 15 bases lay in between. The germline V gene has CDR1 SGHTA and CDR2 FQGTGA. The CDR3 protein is CASSVGGIPDTQYF. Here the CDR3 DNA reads TGTGCCAGCAGCGTGGGGGGAATCCCCGATACGCAGTATTTT.

The CDR3 region has the DNA TGTGCCAGCAGCGCGGGACTAGCGACCTACAATGAGCAGTTCTTC. Translated, it gives CASSAGLATYNEQFF. V and J are TRBV7-6 and TRBJ2-1, with 10 positions matching TRBD2. The CDR3 spans 15 residues. CDR1 is SGHVS and CDR2 is FNYEAQ in the germline V gene. Germline trimming cut 5 bases from V and 2 bases from J; bases unmatched to any gene: 3.

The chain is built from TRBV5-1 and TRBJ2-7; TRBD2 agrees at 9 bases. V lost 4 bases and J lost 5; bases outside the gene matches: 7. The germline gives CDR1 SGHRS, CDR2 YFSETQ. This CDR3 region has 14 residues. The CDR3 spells CASSHGGTSNEQYF. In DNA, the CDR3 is TGCGCCAGCAGCCACGGGGGGACTAGCAACGAGCAGTACTTC.

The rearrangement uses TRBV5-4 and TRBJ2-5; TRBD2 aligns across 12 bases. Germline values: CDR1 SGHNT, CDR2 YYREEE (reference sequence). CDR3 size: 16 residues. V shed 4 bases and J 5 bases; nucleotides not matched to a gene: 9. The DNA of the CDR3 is TGTGCCAGCAGCCCCCGACTAGCGGGGGAGGTTGAGACCCAGTACTTC. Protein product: CASSPRLAGEVETQYF.

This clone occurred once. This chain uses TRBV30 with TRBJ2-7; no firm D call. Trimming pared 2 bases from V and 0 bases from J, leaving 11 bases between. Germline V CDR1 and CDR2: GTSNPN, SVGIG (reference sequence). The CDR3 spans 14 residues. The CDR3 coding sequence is TGTGCCTGGAGTTCGACGGAGTACTCCTACGAGCAGTACTTC. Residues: CAWSSTEYSYEQYF.

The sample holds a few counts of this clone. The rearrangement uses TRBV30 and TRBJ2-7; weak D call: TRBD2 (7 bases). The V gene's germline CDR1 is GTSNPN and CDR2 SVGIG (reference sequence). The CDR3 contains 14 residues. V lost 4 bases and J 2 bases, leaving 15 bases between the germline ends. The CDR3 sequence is CAWNRRGGPYEQYF. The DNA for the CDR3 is TGTGCCTGGAACCGGAGGGGGGGGCCCTACGAGCAGTACTTC.

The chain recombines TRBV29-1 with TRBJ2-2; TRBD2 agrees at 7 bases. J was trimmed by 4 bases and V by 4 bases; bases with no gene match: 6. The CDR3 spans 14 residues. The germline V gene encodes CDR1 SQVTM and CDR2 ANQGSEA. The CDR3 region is CSVARGGVTGELFF. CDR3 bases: TGCAGCGTTGCCCGGGGAGGGGTCACCGGGGAGCTGTTTTTT.

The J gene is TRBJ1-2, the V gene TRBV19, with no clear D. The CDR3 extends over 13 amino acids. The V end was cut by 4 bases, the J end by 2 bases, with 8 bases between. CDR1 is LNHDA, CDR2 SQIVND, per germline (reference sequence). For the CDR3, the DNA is TGTGCCAGTAGTACGACACAAAACTATGGCTACACCTTC. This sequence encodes CASSTTQNYGYTF. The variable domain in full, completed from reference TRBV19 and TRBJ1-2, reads DGGITQSPKYLFRKEGQNVTLSCEQNLNHDAMYWYRQDPGQGLRLIYYSQIVNDFQKGDIAEGYSVSREKKESFPLTVTSAQKNPTAFYLCASSTTQNYGYTFGSGTRLTVV.

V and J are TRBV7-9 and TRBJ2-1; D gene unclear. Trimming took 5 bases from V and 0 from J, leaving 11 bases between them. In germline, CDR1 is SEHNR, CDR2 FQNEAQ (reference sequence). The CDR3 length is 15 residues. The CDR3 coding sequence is TGTGCCAGCAGCGCTCCGTTCAGCTCCTACAATGAGCAGTTCTTC. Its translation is CASSAPFSSYNEQFF.

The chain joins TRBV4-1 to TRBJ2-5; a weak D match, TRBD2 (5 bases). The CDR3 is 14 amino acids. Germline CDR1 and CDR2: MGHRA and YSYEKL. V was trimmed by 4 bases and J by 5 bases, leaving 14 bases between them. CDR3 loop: CASSLPRDWETQYF. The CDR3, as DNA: TGCGCCAGCAGCCTCCCTCGGGATTGGGAGACCCAGTACTTC.

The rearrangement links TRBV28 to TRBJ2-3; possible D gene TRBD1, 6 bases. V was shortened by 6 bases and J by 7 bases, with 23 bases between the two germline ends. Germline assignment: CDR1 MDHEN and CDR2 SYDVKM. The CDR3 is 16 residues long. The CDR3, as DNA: TGTGCCAGCAGCCCTACGACCCAGGGGCTTGGGCATACGCAGTATTTT. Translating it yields CASSPTTQGLGHTQYF. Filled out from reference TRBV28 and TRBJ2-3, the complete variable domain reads DVKVTQSSRYLVKRTGEKVFLECVQDMDHENMFWYRQDPGLGLRLIYFSYDVKMKEKGDIPEGYSVSREKKERFSLILESASTNQTSMYLCASSPTTQGLGHTQYFGPGTRLTVL.

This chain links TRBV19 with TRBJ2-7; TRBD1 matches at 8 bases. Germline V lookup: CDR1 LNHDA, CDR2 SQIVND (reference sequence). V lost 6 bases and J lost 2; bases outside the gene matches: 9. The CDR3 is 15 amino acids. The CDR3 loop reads CASSPGQGETYEQYF. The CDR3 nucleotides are TGTGCCAGTAGCCCAGGACAGGGAGAGACCTACGAGCAGTACTTC.

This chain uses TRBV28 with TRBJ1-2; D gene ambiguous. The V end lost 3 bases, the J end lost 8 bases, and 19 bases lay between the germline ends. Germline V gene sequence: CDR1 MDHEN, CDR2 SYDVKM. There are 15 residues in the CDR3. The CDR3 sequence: CASSFVVVPVAGYTF. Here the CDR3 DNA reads TGTGCCAGCAGTTTCGTGGTGGTTCCCGTAGCCGGCTACACCTTC.

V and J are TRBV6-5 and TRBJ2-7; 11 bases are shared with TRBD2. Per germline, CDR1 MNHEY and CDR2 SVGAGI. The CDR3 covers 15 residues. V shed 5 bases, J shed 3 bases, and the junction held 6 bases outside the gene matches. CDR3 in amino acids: CASSTVAGGGYEQYF. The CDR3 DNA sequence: TGTGCCAGCAGTACCGTAGCGGGGGGGGGCTACGAGCAGTACTTC.